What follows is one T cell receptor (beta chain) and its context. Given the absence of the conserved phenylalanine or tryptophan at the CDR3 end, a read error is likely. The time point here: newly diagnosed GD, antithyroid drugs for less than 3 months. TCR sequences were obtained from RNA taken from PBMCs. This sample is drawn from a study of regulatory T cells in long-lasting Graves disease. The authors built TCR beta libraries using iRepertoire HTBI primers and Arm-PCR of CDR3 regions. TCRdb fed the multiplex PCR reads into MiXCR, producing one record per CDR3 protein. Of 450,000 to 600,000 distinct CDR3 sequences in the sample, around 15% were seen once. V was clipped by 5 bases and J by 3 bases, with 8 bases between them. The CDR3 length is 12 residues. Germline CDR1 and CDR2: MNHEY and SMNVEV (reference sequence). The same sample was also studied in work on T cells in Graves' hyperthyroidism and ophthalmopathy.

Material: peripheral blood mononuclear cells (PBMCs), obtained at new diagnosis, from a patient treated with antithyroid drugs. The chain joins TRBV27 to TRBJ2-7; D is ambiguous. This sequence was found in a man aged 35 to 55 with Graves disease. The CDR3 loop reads CASSHTVYEQYL. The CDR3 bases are TGTGCCAGCAGTCACACTGTCTACGAGCAGTACCTC.